What follows are 17 T cell receptor beta chains derived from one specimen sequenced in a study of lymphopenia after photon versus proton radiotherapy. Only in-frame clones appear in the TCRdb table, and some are missing; sequencing was by immunoSEQ multiplex PCR. Of 25,000 to 35,000 clones detected, 85% to 90% appear once; the ten largest clones hold roughly 6.2%. The specimen was peripheral blood, collected from a patient treated with photon-based radiotherapy. The source is a woman aged 50 to 60 with pancreatic cancer.

The chain links TRBV28 to TRBJ2-7; 13 positions match TRBD2. V was pared by 5 bases and J by 3 bases, with 4 bases of the junction left unmatched. The germline V gene encodes CDR1 MDHEN and CDR2 SYDVKM. The CDR3 has 15 residues. The DNA of the CDR3 is TGTGCCAGCAGTAGTGGGACTAGCGGGGTCTACGAGCAGTACTTC. Its protein is CASSSGTSGVYEQYF.

The rearrangement links TRBV11-3 to TRBJ2-2; D is unclear. The CDR3 runs 16 residues. Germline assignment: CDR1 SGHNT and CDR2 YENEEA. The V end lost 2 bases, the J end lost 0 bases, and 10 bases lay between the germline ends. The chain's CDR3 is CASSLRGSSNTGELFF. The CDR3 DNA is TGTGCCAGCAGCTTACGAGGAAGTTCGAACACCGGGGAGCTGTTTTTT. The full variable domain, rest sourced from reference TRBV11-3 and TRBJ2-2, is EAGVVQSPRYKIIEKKQPVAFWCNPISGHNTLYWYLQNLGQGPELLIRYENEEAVDDSQLPKDRFSAERLKGVDSTLKIQPAELGDSAVYLCASSLRGSSNTGELFFGEGSRLTVL.

On this clone: One end of the junction fails to match germline, which may point to a read error. The chain combines TRBV19 with TRBJ1-5, with a possible D match to TRBD1 (5 bases). The CDR3 has 14 amino acids. Germline V lookup: CDR1 LNHDA, CDR2 SQIVND (reference sequence). In DNA form, the CDR3 reads TGTGCCAGTGGGGACGGACGTGGGAATCGGCCCCAGCATTTT. This codes for CASGDGRGNRPQHF.

The genes are TRBV5-1 and TRBJ1-2, with D maybe TRBD1 (5 bases). The CDR3 is 13 residues long. CDR1 and CDR2 (germline): SGHRS, YFSETQ. Trimming stripped 0 bases from V and 2 bases from J, with 5 bases between. CDR3 residues: CASSLAGNYGYTF. The CDR3 DNA follows: TGCGCCAGCAGCTTGGCAGGGAACTATGGCTACACCTTC.

This clone was detected once. The V call is TRBV29-1, the J call TRBJ2-3; D may be TRBD2 (6 bases). Trimming took 1 base from V and 0 from J, leaving 8 bases between them. There are 14 residues in the CDR3. The germline gives CDR1 SQVTM, CDR2 ANQGSEA. The CDR3 region is CSVEGLASTDTQYF. DNA of the CDR3: TGCAGCGTTGAAGGCCTAGCGAGCACAGATACGCAGTATTTT.

V gene TRBV27 combines with J gene TRBJ2-3, with D perhaps matching TRBD2 (5 bases). V was shortened by 3 bases and J by 6 bases, with 13 bases between the two germline ends. This CDR3 has 14 residues. Germline V gives CDR1 MNHEY, CDR2 SMNVEV (reference sequence). CDR3 nucleotide sequence: TGTGCCAGCAGTTTTGGACTTAGCCGCGATACGCAGTATTTT. This sequence encodes CASSFGLSRDTQYF.

The chain couples TRBV19 to TRBJ1-5, with a tentative D call TRBD1 (5 bases). The germline V gene encodes CDR1 LNHDA and CDR2 SQIVND (reference sequence). Trimming cost V 1 base and J 3 bases, with 10 bases left between them. The CDR3 length is 15 residues. CDR3 sequence: CASSIVPGANQPQHF. The DNA for the CDR3 is TGTGCCAGTAGTATAGTACCCGGGGCCAATCAGCCCCAGCATTTT.

The chain joins TRBV9 to TRBJ1-1; no clear D gene. Germline V gene sequence: CDR1 SGDLS, CDR2 YYNGEE. The CDR3 runs to 13 residues. The V and J ends lost 0 bases and 5 bases respectively, with 8 bases between them. CDR3 sequence: CASSVALQTEAFF. CDR3 sequence (DNA): TGTGCCAGCAGCGTAGCTCTTCAGACTGAAGCTTTCTTT. Variable domain in full (rest from reference TRBV9 and TRBJ1-1): DSGVTQTPKHLITATGQRVTLRCSPRSGDLSVYWYQQSLDQGLQFLIQYYNGEERAKGNILERFSAQQFPDLHSELNLSSLELGDSALYFCASSVALQTEAFFGQGTRLTVV.

This clone was picked up one time. The chain links TRBV25-1 to TRBJ1-5; possible D gene TRBD1, 6 bases. The CDR3 is 14 residues long. Germline values: CDR1 MGHDK, CDR2 SYGVNS. Trimming took 2 bases from V and 6 from J, leaving 11 bases between them. The CDR3 region is CASSEGGAGQPQHF. The CDR3 DNA sequence: TGTGCCAGCAGTGAAGGGGGGGCTGGTCAGCCCCAGCATTTT.

The rearrangement uses TRBV4-1 and TRBJ2-1, with 7 positions matching TRBD2. The V segment lost 6 bases and the J segment 13 bases; nucleotides outside the gene matches: 12. The CDR3 runs to 13 residues. Germline CDR1 is MGHRA and CDR2 is YSYEKL. CDR3 bases: TGCGCCAGCAGAGGACTAGGGGAGCGGTTTCAGTTCTTC. Translating it yields CASRGLGERFQFF.

This clone was seen only once. The chain combines TRBV27 with TRBJ2-5; D tentatively reads TRBD1 or TRBD2 (7 bases each). Germline V gene lookup returns CDR1 MNHEY and CDR2 SMNVEV (reference sequence). The CDR3 consists of 15 residues. V lost 4 bases, J lost 3 bases, and 15 bases lay in between. The CDR3 loop reads CASSSGGQGEETQYF. The CDR3 DNA sequence: TGTGCCAGCAGTTCCGGGGGGCAGGGGGAAGAGACCCAGTACTTC.

This clone appeared a single time. This rearrangement joins TRBV27 to TRBJ2-2; D is unclear. The CDR3 spans 13 residues. Germline V gene sequence: CDR1 MNHEY, CDR2 SMNVEV (reference sequence). Trimming took off 10 bases at V and 4 bases at J, with 13 bases between the two ends. The DNA of the CDR3 is TGTGCCACCAAGGACGAATTCACCGGGGAGCTGTTTTTT. Protein product: CATKDEFTGELFF.

This clone has just one count. The chain carries TRBV7-2 and TRBJ2-3, with D unresolved. The CDR3 extends over 13 amino acids. Germline V gene data show CDR1 as SGHTA and CDR2 as FQGNSA. V was shortened by 2 bases and J by 11 bases, with 14 bases between the two germline ends. CDR3 protein: CASSLQSLQMQYF. The CDR3 DNA is TGTGCCAGCAGCTTACAATCACTCCAAATGCAGTATTTT.

The J gene is TRBJ1-2, the V gene TRBV2; the D is unclear. The CDR3 has 12 residues. Germline V CDR1 and CDR2: SNHLY, FYNNEI. V was shortened by 3 bases and J by 7 bases, with 9 bases between the two germline ends. CDR3 sequence: CASSDPRFGYTF. The CDR3 DNA reads as TGTGCCAGCAGTGATCCCCGTTTTGGCTACACCTTC.

The chain combines TRBV14 with TRBJ2-3; D is unclear. Germline values: CDR1 SGHDN, CDR2 FVKESK. This CDR3 is built from 14 residues. The V end lost 4 bases, the J end lost 7 bases, and 15 bases lay between the germline ends. DNA of the CDR3: TGTGCCAGCAGCCCGCCCCTACCTCCTTATACGCAGTATTTT. Encoded protein: CASSPPLPPYTQYF.

This rearrangement joins TRBV9 to TRBJ1-2; D possibly corresponds to TRBD1 (6 bases). With 0 bases removed from V and 6 bases from J, the gap between germline ends came to 12 bases. The CDR3 has 14 amino acids. CDR1 is SGDLS and CDR2 is YYNGEE in the germline V gene. Here the CDR3 reads CASSVGGGQDGYTF. In nucleotides, the CDR3 is TGTGCCAGCAGCGTAGGAGGGGGGCAGGATGGCTACACCTTC. Using reference TRBV9 and TRBJ1-2 for the parts outside the CDR3, the full variable domain is DSGVTQTPKHLITATGQRVTLRCSPRSGDLSVYWYQQSLDQGLQFLIQYYNGEERAKGNILERFSAQQFPDLHSELNLSSLELGDSALYFCASSVGGGQDGYTFGSGTRLTVV.

The CDR3 DNA follows: TGTGCCAGCAGCCCCGAACGGCTTATGGGGAACGAGCAGTACTTC. Amino acids: CASSPERLMGNEQYF. The rearrangement links TRBV7-6 to TRBJ2-7; D remains ambiguous. Trimming left V 5 bases short and J 5 bases short, with 19 bases between. The CDR3 is 15 amino acids. Germline CDR1 is SGHVS and CDR2 is FNYEAQ. Based on the CDR3 plus reference TRBV7-6 and TRBJ2-7, the full variable domain is GAGVSQSPRYKVTKRGQDVALRCDPISGHVSLYWYRQALGQGPEFLTYFNYEAQQDKSGLPNDRFSAERPEGSISTLTIQRTEQRDSAMYRCASSPERLMGNEQYFGPGTRLTVT.